The subject of this entry is one TCR beta chain. No antigen is known for it. This specimen comes from a study of T cell responses to AZD1222 COVID-19 vaccine. Study at large: Analyses pooled second doses at about 4 or about 12 weeks. Points from the study as a whole: Unmutated variant regions are reportedly the target of nearly half of TCRs that are spike-specific.

Libraries were prepared by immunoSEQ multiplex PCR; TCRdb keeps only in-frame clonotypes and omits some of them. This table holds approximately 100,000 clones, roughly nine tenths found once. Trimming left V 3 bases short and J 10 bases short, with 14 bases between. This CDR3 contains 14 residues. The V gene's germline CDR1 is SGHTS and CDR2 YDEGEE. The sequence was obtained from an adult in good health. The V and J genes are TRBV5-8 and TRBJ1-6; TRBD1 might be the D (6 bases). The sequencing here drew on peripheral blood, taken on day 0 of AZD1222 vaccination. The CDR3 sequence is CASSSQGSGSPLHF. The CDR3 DNA follows: TGTGCCAGCAGCTCCCAGGGGTCAGGGTCACCCCTCCACTTT.